Presented here are 26 T cell receptor beta chains from one specimen sequenced in a study of T cell responses to AZD1222 COVID-19 vaccine. The repertoire was sequenced with immunoSEQ multiplex PCR; TCRdb's copy has only in-frame clones and lacks some. This table holds 100,000 or so clones, approximately 90% found once. Sequenced here: peripheral blood, sampled on day 0 of AZD1222 vaccination. These receptors were collected from an adult in good health.

This clone was observed at least ten times. At the DNA level, this CDR3 is encoded by other sequences in the same sample as well. The chain couples TRBV28 to TRBJ1-2; D not certain. This CDR3 spans 15 amino acids. Germline-derived CDR1 and CDR2 are MDHEN and SYDVKM. Trimming removed 5 bases from V and 0 bases from J, with 13 bases in between. CDR3 region: CASSPLMAPNYGYTF. CDR3 nucleotides: TGTGCCAGCAGTCCCCTTATGGCGCCTAACTATGGCTACACCTTC.

V gene TRBV10-3 combines with J gene TRBJ1-2; D is ambiguous. The CDR3 contains 14 residues. Trimming left V 0 bases short and J 3 bases short, with 8 bases between. CDR1 is ENHRY, CDR2 SYGVKD, per germline. The CDR3 coding sequence is TGTGCCATCAGTGAGTCTGAGGACGACTATGGCTACACCTTC. This sequence encodes CAISESEDDYGYTF.

This chain uses TRBV7-9 with TRBJ1-4; a possible D gene is TRBD1 (5 bases). Looked up from germline, CDR1 is SEHNR and CDR2 is FQNEAQ (reference sequence). Trimming shortened V by 5 bases and J by 8 bases, and 18 bases separated the two germline ends. CDR3 length: 15 residues. CDR3 sequence: CASSPDRDLGEKLFF. The CDR3 DNA is TGTGCCAGCAGCCCCGACCGGGACTTGGGAGAAAAACTGTTTTTT. The full variable domain, rest sourced from reference TRBV7-9 and TRBJ1-4, is DTGVSQNPRHKITKRGQNVTFRCDPISEHNRLYWYRQTLGQGPEFLTYFQNEAQLEKSRLLSDRFSAERPKGSFSTLEIQRTEQGDSAMYLCASSPDRDLGEKLFFGSGTQLSVL.

CDR3 sequence (DNA): TGTGCCAGCAGCTTAGGCAGCGTCACTGAAGCTTTCTTT. It specifies CASSLGSVTEAFF. The chain is built from TRBV11-3 and TRBJ1-1; no definite D call. Trimming stripped 1 base from V and 4 bases from J, with 7 bases between. Germline CDR1 SGHNT, CDR2 YENEEA. The CDR3 sequence is 13 residues long.

This sequence joins TRBV11-2 and TRBJ2-2, with TRBD1 matching 10 bases. The length of the CDR3 is 14 residues. Germline V gene sequence: CDR1 SGHAT, CDR2 FQNNGV. V lost 7 bases, J lost 7 bases, and 6 bases stayed unmatched. CDR3 residues: CASNRQGAGGELFF. The CDR3 DNA sequence: TGTGCCAGCAACCGACAGGGGGCGGGCGGGGAGCTGTTTTTT.

Only one count was recorded for this clone. The rearrangement uses TRBV11-2 and TRBJ1-1; D is ambiguous. Per germline, CDR1 SGHAT and CDR2 FQNNGV. V gave up 3 bases and J gave up 3 bases, with 8 bases separating them. The CDR3 length is 13 residues. The CDR3 DNA follows: TGTGCCAGCAGCTTTAACCGGGACACTGAAGCTTTCTTT. It specifies CASSFNRDTEAFF. The variable domain in full, completed from reference TRBV11-2 and TRBJ1-1, reads EAGVAQSPRYKIIEKRQSVAFWCNPISGHATLYWYQQILGQGPKLLIQFQNNGVVDDSQLPKDRFSAERLKGVDSTLKIQPAKLEDSAVYLCASSFNRDTEAFFGQGTRLTVV.

This clone showed up just once. The chain uses TRBV19 and TRBJ2-2, with unresolved D. The germline gives CDR1 LNHDA, CDR2 SQIVND (reference sequence). Trimming pared 6 bases from V and 0 bases from J, leaving 8 bases between. The CDR3 runs 14 residues. The CDR3 nucleotides read TGTGCCAGTAGACCCTTAGCGAACACCGGGGAGCTGTTTTTT. This codes for CASRPLANTGELFF.

J is TRBJ2-1 and V is TRBV6-5, with D perhaps TRBD1 or TRBD2 (6 bases each). CDR3 length: 15 residues. Germline values: CDR1 MNHEY, CDR2 SVGAGI. V was clipped by 6 bases and J by 3 bases, with 15 bases between them. The CDR3: CASRGGRTIYNEQFF. CDR3 sequence (DNA): TGTGCCAGCAGGGGGGGCAGAACAATCTACAATGAGCAGTTCTTC.

The V call is TRBV5-6, the J call TRBJ1-1, with D maybe TRBD1 (5 bases). The CDR3 sequence is 13 residues long. The germline gives CDR1 SGHDT, CDR2 YYEEEE. Deletions cut 2 bases from V and 4 bases from J, with 9 bases between. The CDR3 is CASSFAGGTEAFF. The CDR3, as DNA: TGTGCCAGCAGCTTCGCTGGGGGCACTGAAGCTTTCTTT.

The chain employs TRBV5-1 and TRBJ1-1, with D possibly TRBD1 on 5 matching bases. The CDR3 is 14 residues long. CDR1 and CDR2 (germline): SGHRS, YFSETQ. Trimming removed 4 bases at V and 0 bases at J, with 10 bases between. CDR3 nucleotides: TGCGCCAGCAGCCGGGACGGAGTGAACACTGAAGCTTTCTTT. It codes for CASSRDGVNTEAFF.

This chain uses TRBV19 with TRBJ2-5; no reliable D call. The ends were cut back, 2 bases at V and 5 bases at J, with 9 bases in the middle. The germline V gene encodes CDR1 LNHDA and CDR2 SQIVND (reference sequence). This CDR3 has 13 residues. CDR3 residues: CASSIRPQETQYF. As DNA, the CDR3 is TGTGCCAGTAGTATACGCCCCCAGGAGACCCAGTACTTC.

The chain has TRBV6-5 and TRBJ1-6; D uncertain. The CDR3 is 15 residues long. The germline V and J ends were trimmed by 8 bases and 7 bases, with 18 bases remaining between them. Looked up from germline, CDR1 is MNHEY and CDR2 is SVGAGI. The CDR3 sequence: CASCPTGRNNSPLHF. CDR3 sequence (DNA): TGTGCCAGCTGCCCCACCGGGAGGAACAATTCACCCCTCCACTTT.

This sequence joins TRBV19 and TRBJ1-2; D is uncertain. CDR1 and CDR2 from the germline V gene are LNHDA and SQIVND (reference sequence). Trimming removed 3 bases from V and 3 bases from J, with 5 bases in between. The length of the CDR3 is 12 residues. CDR3 residues: CASSIMDYGYTF. In nucleotides, the CDR3 is TGTGCCAGTAGTATCATGGACTATGGCTACACCTTC.

This clone was seen once. The chain links TRBV6-5 to TRBJ1-6; D might be TRBD1 (6 bases). V was pared by 7 bases and J by 1 base, with 8 bases between. The CDR3 has 14 residues. Germline-derived CDR1 and CDR2 are MNHEY and SVGAGI. This CDR3 reads CASNRASYNSPLHF. The CDR3 region has the DNA TGTGCCAGCAACAGGGCATCCTATAATTCACCCCTCCACTTT.

J is TRBJ2-7 and V is TRBV2, with D possibly TRBD1 on 5 matching bases. Trimming took off 6 bases at V and 0 bases at J, with 12 bases between the two ends. CDR3 length: 14 amino acids. CDR1 is SNHLY and CDR2 is FYNNEI in the germline V gene. The CDR3 loop reads CASRFDRGSYEQYF. CDR3 nucleotides: TGTGCCAGCAGATTCGACAGAGGCTCCTACGAGCAGTACTTC. The variable domain in full, completed from reference TRBV2 and TRBJ2-7, reads EPEVTQTPSHQVTQMGQEVILRCVPISNHLYFYWYRQILGQKVEFLVSFYNNEISEKSEIFDDQFSVERPDGSNFTLKIRSTKLEDSAMYFCASRFDRGSYEQYFGPGTRLTVT.

This chain links TRBV10-1 with TRBJ2-7, with D unresolved. Per the germline V gene, CDR1 is WNHNN and CDR2 is SYGVQD (reference sequence). The CDR3 totals 14 residues. V was clipped by 3 bases and J by 3 bases, with 12 bases between them. This CDR3 reads CASSEGGDLYEQYF. CDR3 DNA sequence: TGCGCCAGCAGTGAAGGTGGAGACCTCTACGAGCAGTACTTC.

The chain couples TRBV7-9 to TRBJ1-1; no firm D call. This CDR3 region has 13 residues. Germline CDR1 and CDR2: SEHNR and FQNEAQ (reference sequence). V was cut by 5 bases and J by 0 bases, with 7 bases left in between. CDR3 protein: CASSLDMNTEAFF. The CDR3 bases are TGTGCCAGCAGCCTAGATATGAACACTGAAGCTTTCTTT.

The CDR3 nucleotides are TGTGCCAGTAGTATTCCCGGGACAGGGAGAAGGGATCAGCCCCAGCATTTT. It yields the protein CASSIPGTGRRDQPQHF. The rearrangement joins TRBV19 to TRBJ1-5; 9 positions agree with TRBD1. The CDR3 contains 17 residues. J lost 5 bases, V lost 3 bases, and 11 bases had no gene match. Germline V lookup: CDR1 LNHDA, CDR2 SQIVND (reference sequence). Variable domain in full (rest from reference TRBV19 and TRBJ1-5): DGGITQSPKYLFRKEGQNVTLSCEQNLNHDAMYWYRQDPGQGLRLIYYSQIVNDFQKGDIAEGYSVSREKKESFPLTVTSAQKNPTAFYLCASSIPGTGRRDQPQHFGDGTRLSIL.

This rearrangement joins TRBV28 to TRBJ2-3, with 9 nucleotides matching TRBD2. This CDR3 has 15 amino acids. From germline, CDR1 is MDHEN and CDR2 SYDVKM. V was pared by 5 bases and J by 6 bases, with 9 bases of the junction left unmatched. The CDR3 bases are TGTGCCAGCAGTCCCCGTAGCGGGGGCGGGGATACGCAGTATTTT. Translating it yields CASSPRSGGGDTQYF.

In this sample, this clone turned up once. The chain employs TRBV21-1 and TRBJ1-5; TRBD1, the D gene given by the table, was not confirmed from the DNA. TRBV21-1 is listed as a pseudogene. CDR3 length: 14 residues. CDR3: CASSKRGKTQPQHF. CDR3 DNA sequence: TGTGCCAGCAGCAAAAGGGGGAAGACTCAGCCCCAGCATTTT.

The V gene is TRBV7-6, the J gene TRBJ1-4; D unresolved. Germline-derived CDR1 and CDR2 are SGHVS and FNYEAQ. CDR3 size: 16 residues. The germline V and J ends were trimmed by 4 bases and 0 bases, with 12 bases remaining between them. This CDR3 reads CASSSNPGTTNEKLFF. The CDR3 bases are TGTGCCAGCAGCTCCAACCCTGGAACAACTAATGAAAAACTGTTTTTT.

The V and J genes are TRBV5-6 and TRBJ1-1; 7 nucleotides line up with TRBD1. J was trimmed by 8 bases and V by 4 bases; bases with no gene match: 14. This CDR3 spans 15 amino acids. Germline V gives CDR1 SGHDT, CDR2 YYEEEE. The CDR3 bases are TGTGCCAGCAGCGGGGGGGACAGCGCGACACACGAAGCTTTCTTT. It translates to CASSGGDSATHEAFF.

This rearrangement joins TRBV6-5 to TRBJ2-2; the D gene could be TRBD1 or TRBD2 (5 bases each). Germline assignment: CDR1 MNHEY and CDR2 SVGAGI. The CDR3 has 14 amino acids. The ends were cut back, 2 bases at V and 5 bases at J, with 9 bases in the middle. The CDR3 here is CASSYGTPTGELFF. For the CDR3, the DNA is TGTGCCAGCAGTTACGGGACGCCGACCGGGGAGCTGTTTTTT.

The V gene is TRBV24-1, the J gene TRBJ2-7; 9 bases fit TRBD1. The CDR3 sequence is 15 residues long. J was trimmed by 1 base and V by 4 bases; bases with no gene match: 4. Germline values: CDR1 KGHDR, CDR2 SFDVKD. CDR3 sequence: CATSETGQGSYEQYF. The CDR3, as DNA: TGTGCCACCAGTGAAACGGGACAGGGATCCTACGAGCAGTACTTC.

The gene calls are TRBV15 and TRBJ1-2, with D perhaps TRBD1 (5 bases). Trimming left V 0 bases short and J 4 bases short, with 12 bases between. Germline V gives CDR1 LNHNV, CDR2 YYDKDF (reference sequence). The CDR3 is made up of 15 amino acids. The CDR3 region is CATSRDIGAGYGYTF. As DNA, the CDR3 is TGTGCCACCAGCAGAGATATAGGGGCTGGCTATGGCTACACCTTC.

The chain combines TRBV6-5 with TRBJ1-4; D is perhaps TRBD1 (6 bases). This CDR3 contains 14 residues. CDR1 MNHEY and CDR2 SVGAGI come from the germline V gene. Trimming took off 7 bases at V and 7 bases at J, with 16 bases between the two ends. The CDR3: CASNPGARGEKLFF. CDR3 sequence (DNA): TGTGCCAGCAACCCAGGGGCGAGGGGTGAAAAACTGTTTTTT.